This T cell receptor beta chain was found in a study of beta chain features in type 1 diabetes (dated by TCRdb to the late 2010s). Broadly, across the study: No differences in mean age, gender distribution, total cell number or subset yield were found between patients and healthy donors. A total of about 110,000,000 sorted cells were examined across all samples, and a strong correlation was observed between cell number per subset and RNA yield. The study compared TCRB repertoires of sorted circulating CD4+ T cell subsets between recently diagnosed type 1 diabetes patients and matched healthy donors. Naive and central memory subsets were obtained from all 30 or so donors, but regulatory and stem cell-like memory subsets were isolated from only 8 patients and roughly 8 healthy donors. Study-wide findings and limitations: The naive, central memory and regulatory TCRB repertoires appeared to resemble one another more closely among patients than among healthy donors. Shorter templates might have been favored by PCR, but patient and control samples were amplified and corrected together, so both groups would have been affected equally by any skew. Type 1 diabetes patients showed a moderate but significant shortening of TCRB CDR3 length in all four CD4+ subsets. Because cDNA was sequenced instead of genomic DNA, activated cells with high expression could be over-represented, although the groups did not differ in activation or CD3 levels. Because the HLA sub-analyses included only small numbers of individuals, any influence of HLA type on TCRB rearrangement was left unresolved. At VDJ recombination sites, patients with type 1 diabetes made fewer insertions and deleted more nucleotides, a pattern implying thymic rearrangement abnormalities.

Each donor gave one peripheral blood draw, approximately 120 mL on average, collected into heparinised tubes. A BD FACSAria II was used to sort naive, central memory, regulatory and stem cell-like memory CD4+ T cells with a panel that included CD45RO, CCR7, CD25, CD127, CD95 and CD27. A purity above 95% was achieved for all sorted populations. Right away, PBMCs were isolated by Lymphoprep density gradient centrifugation and were stained directly, with no culture step. So that batch effects would be minimized, each experiment stained and sorted samples in pairs, pairing one healthy donor with one patient. The cysteine opens and the phenylalanine closes a CDR3 of 15 amino acids. The retained sequence is limited to the CDR3, 45 bases, with the frame set at the first base. Trimming accounts for 6 bases at V and 3 bases at J, while the number of junction bases matched to no gene is 9. Taken from the germline V gene (reference sequence), the CDR1 and CDR2 loops are MNHNY and SVGAGI.

Comments on this clone: Its antigen is currently not known. No clone much larger than this one lies a single base away; base qualities are absent.

The entire isolated RNA was reverse transcribed using the High Capacity cDNA Reverse Transcription Kit, and thus expressed TCRB transcripts were sequenced. Deep immunoSEQ sequencing was applied to naive, central memory and regulatory T cell samples, giving an average of roughly 3.5 million total reads per sample. Sorted cells were lysed in RLT buffer, and RNA was extracted using DNase-treated RNeasy Micro or Mini kits according to cell number. Each cell subset was processed separately to prevent cross-contamination, with patient and healthy donor samples processed together. TCRB sequences were amplified from cDNA with the immunoSEQ multiplex PCR, producing 87-bp fragments spanning the CDR3 region. Amplicons were sequenced on the Illumina HiSeq platform. The authors processed their data as follows. PCR bias was computationally corrected using synthetic template baselines, reads within Hamming distance 2 were collapsed, and singletons that could not be merged were discarded. By aligning reads against IMGT, V, D and J genes, CDR3 length, and insertions or deletions at six rearrangement sites were assigned. Clonotype counts were normalized to sorted cell number within each subset before computing true diversity and Gini coefficients with the tcR R package. The overlap coefficient, calculated on TCRB nucleotide sequences, was used to quantify repertoire sharing. Out-of-frame TCRB sequences from naive cells were analyzed as a proxy for the pre-selection repertoire. Imported from immuneACCESS, the table was reduced by TCRdb to in-frame sequences with V and J called. These copies leave out some clones; in studies compared against another copy, an unresolved V gene accounts for under half, and the cause of the remainder is not known. The V and J calls and clone size are taken from that table; D and trimming were inferred from the DNA. This sample comprises under 300,000 clones, about a tenth of them detected only once. Around 0.017% of the sample is in the top ten clones.

The origin of this receptor is a young man with type 1 diabetes. The chain couples TRBV6-6 to TRBJ2-7; 9 bases in the junction line up with TRBD1. Sequencing was done on a sample of naive CD4+ T cells from blood. The label giving this sample's cell subset or site can be read as: true naive CD4+ T cells. The bases are TGTGCCAGCAGATTAGCCGGGACAGGGATCTACGAGCAGTACTTC. It translates to CASRLAGTGIYEQYF.